Listed here is a single T cell receptor beta chain. Its target is not known. In the PCR, 60 Vbeta and 13 Jbeta primers were used. Authors' methods: Among the unique TCR beta chains that a later analysis counted, about 81 million in all, about 11 million were shared. TCRdb's table, derived via immunoSEQ multiplex PCR, lists solely in-frame clones and lacks some. V and J calls and clone size come straight from that table; D and trimming were deduced from the DNA. This sample carries about 160,000 clones, around 75% of them seen once, and the ten largest clones take roughly 3.6%. The germline V and J ends were trimmed by 3 bases and 8 bases, with 10 bases remaining between them. CDR3 length: 12 residues. CDR1 is MNHEY, CDR2 SVGAGI, per germline. This record belongs to a study of cytomegalovirus exposure and HLA in healthy donors. Study-level points and caveats: Trimming of TCR beta V- and J-genes showed a link, identified in a later analysis, to a missense DCLRE1C variant.

This clonotype originated in a human donor in good health. What was sequenced was PBMCs. This chain links TRBV6-5 with TRBJ1-1; no firm D call. Here the CDR3 DNA reads TGTGCCAGCAGTTATCGGGGTGGGGAAGCTTTCTTT. It encodes CASSYRGGEAFF.